The 17 T cell receptor beta chains reported below all come from one sample, sequenced in a study of cytomegalovirus exposure and HLA in healthy donors. Profiling relied on immunoSEQ multiplex PCR, and the TCRdb table lists in-frame clones only, not all of them. The repertoire consists of about 140,000 clones, with 70% to 90% occurring once and the leading ten covering 1.4%. Sequencing was carried out using PBMCs. These receptors all stem from a woman in her thirties in good health and CMV-seronegative.

V usage is TRBV7-9 and J usage is TRBJ1-2; 10 bases match TRBD1. The V segment lost 3 bases and the J segment 5 bases; nucleotides outside the gene matches: 9. The CDR3 consists of 16 residues. CDR1 is SEHNR, CDR2 FQNEAQ, per germline (reference sequence). For the CDR3, the DNA is TGTGCCAGCAGCTTGTCGGGGGGACAGGGGTCGTATGGCTACACCTTC. This translates into CASSLSGGQGSYGYTF.

This clone was counted a few times. The rearrangement uses TRBV5-4 and TRBJ1-1; no clear D. CDR1 and CDR2 from the germline V gene are SGHNT and YYREEE (reference sequence). This CDR3 comprises 14 residues. The germline V and J ends were trimmed by 0 bases and 1 base, with 7 bases remaining between them. The DNA for the CDR3 is TGTGCCAGCAGCTTGGCCGCGGGGAACACTGAAGCTTTCTTT. This encodes CASSLAAGNTEAFF.

The gene calls are TRBV7-9 and TRBJ2-7; 9 nucleotides match TRBD1. The V segment lost 4 bases and the J segment 6 bases; nucleotides outside the gene matches: 7. Germline V gene data show CDR1 as SEHNR and CDR2 as FQNEAQ (reference sequence). There are 14 residues in the CDR3. CDR3 amino acids: CASSSGTGIAEQYF. CDR3 coding DNA: TGTGCCAGCAGCTCCGGGACAGGGATCGCCGAGCAGTACTTC.

The DNA for the CDR3 is TGTGCCAGCAGTTACTCAGCCCTAAGGGGTCAGCCCCAGCATTTT. Translation gives CASSYSALRGQPQHF. V usage is TRBV6-5 and J usage is TRBJ1-5; TRBD1 might be the D (5 bases). CDR1 and CDR2 (germline): MNHEY, SVGAGI. CDR3 length: 15 amino acids. V was shortened by 0 bases and J by 6 bases, with 12 bases between the two germline ends.

This chain joins TRBV6-4 and TRBJ2-1, with 8 bases fitting TRBD1. CDR1 is MRHNA and CDR2 is SNTAGT in the germline V gene. This CDR3 spans 15 amino acids. V lost 4 bases to trimming and J lost 2 bases; unmatched junction nucleotides: 4. This chain's CDR3 is CASSVDRAPYNEQFF. The CDR3 coding sequence is TGTGCCAGCAGTGTGGACAGGGCCCCCTACAATGAGCAGTTCTTC.

V gene TRBV12-2 combines with J gene TRBJ2-7; TRBD1, the D gene given by the table, was not confirmed from the DNA. TRBV12-2 is a listed pseudogene. The CDR3 runs 16 residues. CDR3: CASRLAPGTGYYEQYF. The CDR3 DNA follows: TGTGCAAGTCGCTTAGCTCCCGGGACAGGCTACTACGAGCAGTACTTC.

This clone was seen once. The rearrangement joins TRBV6-5 to TRBJ2-3; weak D call: TRBD2 (6 bases). V shed 6 bases and J shed 5 bases, with 15 bases lying between them. CDR1 and CDR2 from the germline V gene are MNHEY and SVGAGI. The CDR3 is 14 amino acids. The chain's CDR3 is CASRKPGGIDTQYF. CDR3 nucleotides: TGTGCCAGCAGGAAACCCGGCGGGATAGATACGCAGTATTTT.

The chain combines TRBV2 with TRBJ2-2; TRBD1 matches at 7 bases. The germline V gene has CDR1 SNHLY and CDR2 FYNNEI. The CDR3 runs 13 residues. V shed 8 bases, J shed 5 bases, and the junction held 5 bases outside the gene matches. CDR3 sequence: CASELQGTGELFF. CDR3 in DNA: TGTGCCAGCGAACTACAGGGGACCGGGGAGCTGTTTTTT.

J is TRBJ2-3 and V is TRBV5-1, with TRBD1 matching 9 bases. This CDR3 is 14 amino acids long. With 1 base clipped from V and 6 bases from J, the junction kept 3 bases outside the gene matches. Germline CDR1 SGHRS, CDR2 YFSETQ. The CDR3: CASSLTGGWDTQYF. In DNA, the CDR3 is TGCGCCAGCAGCTTGACAGGGGGCTGGGATACGCAGTATTTT.

The V call is TRBV6-6, the J call TRBJ2-7; 8 positions match TRBD2. The germline CDR1 and CDR2 sequences are MNHNY and SVGAGI (reference sequence). The trim removed 5 bases at V and 3 bases at J, leaving 3 bases unmatched. The CDR3 covers 13 residues. CDR3 residues: CASSTSGLYEQYF. The DNA for the CDR3 is TGTGCCAGCAGTACTAGCGGACTCTACGAGCAGTACTTC.

This chain joins TRBV6-6 and TRBJ2-3; D is unclear. Germline CDR1 and CDR2: MNHNY and SVGAGI (reference sequence). The CDR3 consists of 14 residues. Trimming stripped 2 bases from V and 4 bases from J, with 10 bases between. CDR3 amino acids: CASSYAGIPDTQYF. CDR3 nucleotide sequence: TGTGCCAGCAGTTACGCTGGCATCCCAGATACGCAGTATTTT.

The V and J genes are TRBV19 and TRBJ2-7, with D possibly matching TRBD1 (6 bases). The length of the CDR3 is 15 residues. The V gene's germline CDR1 is LNHDA and CDR2 SQIVND (reference sequence). Trimming stripped 5 bases from V and 1 base from J, with 15 bases between. The CDR3 spells CASSPQGTPSYEQYF. The CDR3 DNA is TGTGCCAGTAGTCCACAGGGAACCCCATCCTACGAGCAGTACTTC.

The CDR3 sequence: CASSLGRGKMNTEAFF. DNA for the CDR3: TGTGCCAGCAGCTTGGGGCGGGGCAAAATGAACACTGAAGCTTTCTTT. The chain carries TRBV5-8 and TRBJ1-1, with D tentatively TRBD1 (5 bases). This CDR3 has 16 residues. V was pared by 0 bases and J by 0 bases, with 12 bases between. Germline CDR1 SGHTS, CDR2 YDEGEE.

CDR3 amino acids: CASSEGAGGPYEQYF. Written as DNA, the CDR3 is TGTGCCAGCAGTGAAGGGGCGGGGGGGCCGTACGAGCAGTACTTC. This sequence joins TRBV2 and TRBJ2-7, with TRBD2 matching over 9 bases. Trimming cost V 1 base and J 4 bases; bases outside gene matches: 5. The germline V gene has CDR1 SNHLY and CDR2 FYNNEI. The CDR3 is made up of 15 amino acids.

This rearrangement joins TRBV7-3 to TRBJ1-1; perhaps TRBD1 as D (6 bases). Trimming cost V 2 bases and J 8 bases, with 12 bases left between them. Germline loops: CDR1 SGHTA, CDR2 FQGTGA. The CDR3 contains 13 residues. CDR3 loop: CASSLFEGTEAFF. Written as DNA, the CDR3 is TGTGCCAGCAGCTTATTTGAAGGGACAGAAGCTTTCTTT.

This sequence joins TRBV4-2 and TRBJ2-1; TRBD2 might be the D (6 bases). The germline V and J ends were trimmed by 2 bases and 6 bases, with 8 bases remaining between them. CDR3 size: 13 residues. Germline V gives CDR1 LGHNA, CDR2 YNFKEQ. The CDR3 DNA reads as TGTGCCAGCAGCCAACGGAGGGGCAATGAGCAGTTCTTC. It yields the protein CASSQRRGNEQFF.

This CDR3 is CASSQTTENTEAFF. CDR3 nucleotides: TGCGCCAGCAGCCAAACCACTGAGAACACTGAAGCTTTCTTT. The V gene is TRBV4-3, the J gene TRBJ1-1, with D uncertain. Germline V gene lookup returns CDR1 LGHNA and CDR2 YSLEER. CDR3 size: 14 residues. The V end was cut by 2 bases, the J end by 1 base, with 8 bases between.